This TCR beta chain is from a study of CD8 T cells in seronegative destructive rheumatoid arthritis (dated by TCRdb to 2020 to 2021). For context, the study as a whole: At the time of sampling, biological drugs were being given to most of the eight CND-RA patients. Researchers compared peripheral CD8+ TCRbeta repertoires from patients with CCP-negative destructive rheumatoid arthritis (CND-RA) against repertoires from newly diagnosed seropositive RA, seronegative RA and healthy controls. The seropositive RA, seronegative RA and healthy control comparison cohorts were obtained from an earlier published TCRbeta dataset rather than being newly sequenced.

Between the V and J ends, shortened by 8 bases and 4 bases respectively, the junction contains 9 bases. From the germline V gene (reference sequence), CDR1 is SEHNR and CDR2 is FQNEAQ. There are 12 amino acids in the CDR3, from cysteine to phenylalanine inclusive. Kept here is only the CDR3 DNA, which spans 36 bases and is read in frame from base 1. General conclusions and limits of the study: Without diagnostic samples, TCR repertoire differences may partly reflect poor disease control over the years rather than being present at onset. A distinct set of enriched public clonotypes appeared to be carried by CND-RA patients, and this finding was interpreted by the authors as support for a separate disease subset. The small size of the CND-RA cohort was acknowledged as a study limitation. Across the approximately 100,000 clonotypes tested, no public clonotype enrichment was retained after Benjamini-Hochberg correction. Once age was adjusted for, the CD8+ TCRbeta repertoires of CND-RA patients appeared less diverse and more clonal than the repertoires of other RA subtypes. Compared with controls and other RA subtypes, CND-RA repertoires contained more CMV-reactive and fewer influenza A-reactive CD8+ TCRbeta sequences.

TCRbeta sequencing used genomic DNA from CD8+ cells, following the manufacturer's instructions. The immunoSEQ assay was used for TCRbeta sequencing, which was carried out at a genomics technology centre in Finland. The paper's processing steps were these. Clonotype tables produced by the immunoSEQ preprocessing pipeline were converted into VDJtools format, and non-productive clonotypes were filtered out. Any sample with fewer than 10,000 reads was excluded, the remaining samples were subsampled to 10,000 reads, and most of the eight CND-RA samples made it through. The VDJtools CalcDiversityStats function was applied to data subsampled to 10,000 reads to calculate Shannon-Wiener, Simpson and clonality indices. To infer antigen specificity, non-singleton TCRbeta clonotypes were hard-matched against VDJdb, with no mismatches permitted. CDR3 sequences differing by one amino acid (Hamming distance 1) were grouped into clusters with potentially shared antigen targets. Public clonotypes were tested for group enrichment with one-sided Fisher's exact tests after resampling groups to six samples, repeated ten times. This is the immuneACCESS table as TCRdb keeps it, with only in-frame sequences that have V and J called. A part of the clones is gone; compared with another copy, unresolved V genes explain less than half, and the rest is unexplained. V, J and clone size were drawn from that table, and D and trimming were deduced from the DNA. This sample has roughly 13,000 clones in its table, and over 80% of those were observed once. The leading ten clones occupy under 35% of the sample.

As to this clone: No cognate antigen has been identified for it. No quality values exist for individual bases; no much larger clone is one base distant.

A negative result on the clinical CCP2 antibody test was shown by CND-RA patients, and progression of joint destruction was observed despite active therapy. Every CND-RA patient showed typical joint destruction in the wrists and ankles and had failed conventional anti-rheumatic therapy. Instead of being sampled at diagnosis, CND-RA patients were sampled after long disease histories, which in several cases spanned decades. About 55 millilitres of EDTA-anticoagulated peripheral blood were collected from each patient. Peripheral blood mononuclear cells were isolated by Ficoll-Paque PLUS density gradient separation. CD8+ cells were isolated from fresh or cryopreserved PBMCs by AutoMACS magnetic bead positive selection, with purity checked by flow cytometry. Genomic DNA was extracted using Nucleospin Tissue or Tissue XS kits and then quantified on a Qubit 2.0 fluorometer.

The TCR sequence derives from a woman aged 30-55 years with seronegative destructive rheumatoid arthritis. The rearranged segments are TRBV7-9 and TRBJ1-5; TRBD1 is perhaps the D gene, given 5 matching bases. The sequencing sample was made of CD8+ T cells from blood. The DNA sequence is given as TGTGCCAGCGGGGCAGGGAATCAGCCCCAGCATTTT. Its protein is CASGAGNQPQHF.